This T cell receptor (beta chain) was captured in a study of T cell repertoires in cytomegalovirus infection. Study overall: TCR beta signatures that were public indicated CMV infection and matching HLA type. Broader study findings: It was HLA-C-restricted CMV-specific TCR beta clonotypes that dominated the response ex vivo.

TCRdb re-derived calls from the reads in MiXCR, one entry per CDR3 protein. The table shows hundreds of thousands of distinct CDR3 sequences, with roughly 30% occurring only once. In this sample, this clonotype turned up a few times. Its antigen is as yet unknown. V gave up 4 bases and J gave up 2 bases, with 18 bases separating them. There are 16 residues in the CDR3. The germline CDR1 and CDR2 sequences are SGHDN and FVKESK. The sequencing here drew on cultured PBMCs, taken from culture after CMV antigen stimulation. The receptor was derived from a human donor in good health (CMV status not recorded). Some clones in this sample may be carry-over from other donors' samples. The chain couples TRBV14 to TRBJ2-7; maybe TRBD2 (5 bases). CDR3 sequence: CASSPARRGRAYEQYF. In DNA form, the CDR3 reads TGTGCCAGCAGCCCAGCGAGGCGAGGGCGAGCCTACGAGCAGTACTTC.